A selection of T cell receptor beta chains follows, all from one sample in a study of T cell responses to AZD1222 COVID-19 vaccine. The method was immunoSEQ multiplex PCR; TCRdb's version includes in-frame clones alone and lacks a portion of them. The table shows 250,000 to 300,000 clones, with around 92% occurring only once. This sample comprised peripheral blood, obtained 28 days after the second AZD1222 dose. These receptors came from an adult who received the AZD1222 COVID-19 vaccine. Each CDR3 is given with its conserved first and last residue. A D gene is named only where the DNA matches it firmly. Some rows mark clone size as missing; the rest say once, few, many or name a class of expanded clone.

D	length	size	V	J	DNA	CDR3
TRBD1	14	NA	TRBV28	TRBJ2-5	TGTGCCAGCGGGGGACAGGGCCCTCAAGAGACCCAGTACTTC	CASGGQGPQETQYF
NA	14	NA	TRBV2	TRBJ1-1	TGTGCCAGCAGCCCCGGCCCGACGAACACTGAAGCTTTCTTT	CASSPGPTNTEAFF
TRBD2	18	NA	TRBV3-1/TRBV3-2	TRBJ2-3	TGTGCCAGCAGCCAAGATCCCCTAGCGGGGGGGTACACAGATACGCAGTATTTT	CASSQDPLAGGYTDTQYF
TRBD1	14	NA	TRBV5-6	TRBJ1-2	TGTGCCAGCAGCCGGACAGGGGGCAACTATGGCTACACCTTC	CASSRTGGNYGYTF
NA	13	NA	TRBV5-6	TRBJ2-7	TGTGCCAGCAGCTTACAGAACTTCTACGAGCAGTACTTC	CASSLQNFYEQYF
NA	13	NA	TRBV29-1	TRBJ1-4	TGCAGCGTTGAGTTTCAGGGGCGTGAAAAACTGTTTTTT	CSVEFQGREKLFF
TRBD1	14	NA	TRBV3-1/TRBV3-2	TRBJ2-7	TGTGCCAGCAGCCAACCGGGACAGTACTACGAGCAGTACTTC	CASSQPGQYYEQYF
NA	15	few	TRBV28	TRBJ2-3	TGTGCCAGCAGGAACGGGGGCCCTAGCACAGATACGCAGTATTTT	CASRNGGPSTDTQYF
NA	15	NA	TRBV5-1	TRBJ2-7	TGCGCCAGCAGCTTGGGGCAGGGTCCCTCCTACGAGCAGTACTTC	CASSLGQGPSYEQYF
NA	12	NA	TRBV5-1	TRBJ2-1	TGCGCCAGCAGCTTCCACAGGAATGAGCAGTTCTTC	CASSFHRNEQFF
NA	15	NA	TRBV30	TRBJ1-5	TGTGCCTGGAGTGAGGGGGTGGGGGTAATCACGCCCCAGCATTTT	CAWSEGVGVITPQHF
NA	17	NA	TRBV10-3	TRBJ1-6	TGTGCCATCAGTGAGCCAAGGACCGGCTCCTATAATTCACCCCTCCACTTT	CAISEPRTGSYNSPLHF
NA	14	NA	TRBV18	TRBJ1-1	TGTGCCAGCTCACCAAGGACGACGAACCCTGAAGCTTTCTTT	CASSPRTTNPEAFF
TRBD1	14	NA	TRBV19	TRBJ2-7	TGTGCCAGTAGCCTGGGACAGGGGGCCTACGAGCAGTACTTC	CASSLGQGAYEQYF
NA	12	NA	TRBV28	TRBJ2-7	TGTGCCAGCAACCCGCCTGGGCGCGAGCAGTACTTC	CASNPPGREQYF
NA	15	NA	TRBV15	TRBJ1-4	TGTGCCACCAGCAGAGATAGGGCCATTAATGAAAAACTGTTTTTT	CATSRDRAINEKLFF
TRBD2	13	NA	TRBV7-9	TRBJ2-3	TGTGCCAGCAGCTTAGCCGGGCGGGGACTATCGTATTTT	CASSLAGRGLSYF
NA	9	NA	TRBV21-1	TRBJ2-7	TGTGCCAGCCACCGGGGGCAGTACTTC	CASHRGQYF
NA	15	NA	TRBV9	TRBJ2-7	TGTGCCAGCAGCGCCCATCCAGGGCTCTCCTACGAGCAGTACTTC	CASSAHPGLSYEQYF
NA	14	NA	TRBV6-5	TRBJ2-5	TGTGCCAGCAGAGACAGTTTGGGGGGAGAGACCCAGTACTTC	CASRDSLGGETQYF
TRBD2	14	NA	TRBV27	TRBJ2-1	TGTGCCAGCGGTAGGGCGGGAGCAAGGAATGAGCAGTTCTTC	CASGRAGARNEQFF
NA	15	NA	TRBV9	TRBJ2-7	TGTGCCAGCAGCGTAGATTGGACAGCCTCCTACGAGCAGTACTTC	CASSVDWTASYEQYF
NA	14	NA	TRBV3-1/TRBV3-2	TRBJ1-1	TGTGCCAGCAGCCAACCGGGGGCAGGGGCTGAAGCTTTCTTT	CASSQPGAGAEAFF
TRBD1	14	NA	TRBV18	TRBJ1-6	TGTGCCAGCTCACCGGGACAGGGAAATTCACCCCTCCACTTT	CASSPGQGNSPLHF
NA	14	NA	TRBV5-1	TRBJ1-6	TGCGCCAGCAGCTTGGCGTTCCTCGATTCACCCCTCCACTTT	CASSLAFLDSPLHF
NA	12	NA	TRBV7-9	TRBJ2-7	TGTGCCAGCAGCTTAACAGGGTACGAGCAGTACTTC	CASSLTGYEQYF
TRBD1	14	NA	TRBV15	TRBJ1-5	TGTGCCACCAGAACAGGGGGTATAGGTCAGCCCCAGCATTTT	CATRTGGIGQPQHF
TRBD1	15	NA	TRBV19	TRBJ1-2	TGTGCCAGTAGTAGGGACAGGGCGGACGCCCCGGGCTACACCTTC	CASSRDRADAPGYTF
NA	13	NA	TRBV18	TRBJ2-1	TGTGCCAGCTCACCACCATCCTTCGATGAGCAGTTCTTC	CASSPPSFDEQFF
NA	13	NA	TRBV5-1	TRBJ1-4	TGCGCCAGCAGCTTGGTTGGCAATGAAAAACTGTTTTTT	CASSLVGNEKLFF
NA	13	NA	TRBV6-5	TRBJ1-5	TGTGCCAGCAGTCCCAGTCAAGGTCAGCCCCAGCATTTT	CASSPSQGQPQHF
NA	12	NA	TRBV20-1	TRBJ1-2	TGCAGTGCTAGTGGACTTAACTATGGCTACACCTTC	CSASGLNYGYTF